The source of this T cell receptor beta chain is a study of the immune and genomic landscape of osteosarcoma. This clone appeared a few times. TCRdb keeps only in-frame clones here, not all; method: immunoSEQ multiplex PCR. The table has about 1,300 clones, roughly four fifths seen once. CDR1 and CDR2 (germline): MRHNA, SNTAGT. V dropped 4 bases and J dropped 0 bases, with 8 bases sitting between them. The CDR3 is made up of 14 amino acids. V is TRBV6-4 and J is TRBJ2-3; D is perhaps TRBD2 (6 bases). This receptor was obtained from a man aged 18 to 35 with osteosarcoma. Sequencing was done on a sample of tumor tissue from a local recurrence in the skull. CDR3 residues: CASSAGTSTDTQYF. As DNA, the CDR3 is TGTGCCAGCAGTGCCGGGACTAGCACAGATACGCAGTATTTT.